This T cell receptor (delta chain) was recorded in a study of gamma-delta chains in newborns, infants, children. Across the study: Innate gammadelta T cells reportedly expand polyclonally right after birth, driven by microbial exposure, per the title.

With CATT, TCRdb re-called clones from the reads. The sample comprises approximately 4,000 delta-chain clones, 2.5% to 3.5% of which are singletons, and about 11% rests with the top ten. This clone has more than one count but fewer than ten. One junction end does not reproduce the germline sequence, and a read error may be involved. CDR3 length: 19 amino acids. Germline CDR1 GEAIGNYY, CDR2 EKD. The specimen was blood. J is TRDJ3 and V is TRDV2; possibly TRDD3 for D (6 bases). This clonotype was obtained from a child who was a newborn, infant or young child, either healthy, febrile or measles-vaccinated (not recorded which). CDR3: CACDNILRDSSWDTRQVFF. CDR3 DNA sequence: TGTGCCTGTGACAACATACTGAGGGATAGCTCCTGGGACACCCGACAGGTGTTTTTC.